Listed below are T cell receptor beta chains from one sample, sequenced in a study of blood T cell repertoires in COVID-19. TCRdb's copy holds only in-frame clones and misses some; the assay was immunoSEQ multiplex PCR. The sample includes over 200,000 clones, less than 90% seen only once; the top ten take under 2%. Sequenced input: peripheral blood. The receptors come from a man in his forties or fifties with active or convalescent COVID-19. The CDR3 runs from the conserved cysteine through the conserved F or W. A D gene is named only where the DNA matches it firmly.

cdr3_aa: CASSSPILPRDRLNYGYTF
cdr3_nt: TGCGCCAGCAGCTCGCCGATCCTTCCTCGGGACAGACTTAACTATGGCTACACCTTC
v_call: TRBV5-1
j_call: TRBJ1-2
d_call: TRBD1

cdr3_aa: CASAPGQGDTGELFF
cdr3_nt: TGCGCCAGCGCACCGGGACAGGGGGACACCGGGGAGCTGTTTTTT
v_call: TRBV10-1
j_call: TRBJ2-2
d_call: TRBD1

cdr3_aa: CASSARTSGRDIRGGETQYF
cdr3_nt: TGTGCCAGCAGCGCCAGAACTAGCGGGAGGGATATAAGAGGGGGAGAGACCCAGTACTTC
v_call: TRBV7-6
j_call: TRBJ2-5
d_call: TRBD2

cdr3_aa: CASSSPLAGVVFF
cdr3_nt: TGTGCCAGCAGTTCCCCCCTAGCGGGAGTAGTGTTCTTC
v_call: TRBV28
j_call: TRBJ2-1
d_call: TRBD2

cdr3_aa: CASSLQGGKDEQYF
cdr3_nt: TGTGCCAGCAGTTTACAGGGGGGAAAGGACGAGCAGTACTTC
v_call: TRBV28
j_call: TRBJ2-7
d_call: -

cdr3_aa: CASSINTGGPYEQYF
cdr3_nt: TGTGCCAGTAGTATAAACACAGGGGGCCCCTACGAGCAGTACTTC
v_call: TRBV19
j_call: TRBJ2-7
d_call: TRBD1

cdr3_aa: CASSYRLAGVYEQFF
cdr3_nt: TGTGCCAGCAGCTATCGACTAGCGGGAGTCTATGAGCAGTTCTTC
v_call: TRBV5-8
j_call: TRBJ2-1
d_call: TRBD2

cdr3_aa: CASSAQGPTEAFF
cdr3_nt: TGTGCCAGTAGCGCACAGGGGCCCACTGAAGCTTTCTTT
v_call: TRBV19
j_call: TRBJ1-1
d_call: TRBD1

cdr3_aa: CASSEAGVLLYGYTF
cdr3_nt: TGTGCCAGCAGTGAAGCAGGGGTTCTCCTCTATGGCTACACCTTC
v_call: TRBV6-1
j_call: TRBJ1-2
d_call: -

cdr3_aa: CASTGTSGRPVEQYF
cdr3_nt: TGTGCCAGCACCGGGACTAGCGGGAGGCCGGTCGAGCAGTACTTC
v_call: TRBV6-5
j_call: TRBJ2-7
d_call: TRBD2

cdr3_aa: CASSYGSGVAGYTF
cdr3_nt: TGTGCCAGCAGTTACGGTTCGGGTGTTGCTGGCTACACCTTC
v_call: TRBV6-6
j_call: TRBJ1-2
d_call: -

cdr3_aa: CASSLGSGGPEETQYF
cdr3_nt: TGCGCCAGCAGCTTGGGATCGGGAGGGCCTGAAGAGACCCAGTACTTC
v_call: TRBV5-1
j_call: TRBJ2-5
d_call: TRBD2

cdr3_aa: CSVVIGVYGYTF
cdr3_nt: TGCAGCGTTGTGATAGGGGTTTATGGCTACACCTTC
v_call: TRBV29-1
j_call: TRBJ1-2
d_call: -

cdr3_aa: CASGDTNYGYTF
cdr3_nt: TGTGCCAGTGGGGACACCAACTATGGCTACACCTTC
v_call: TRBV7-9
j_call: TRBJ1-2
d_call: -

cdr3_aa: CASSWGRTGDATNEKLFF
cdr3_nt: TGCGCCAGCAGCTGGGGGCGAACAGGGGATGCAACTAATGAAAAACTGTTTTTT
v_call: TRBV5-1
j_call: TRBJ1-4
d_call: TRBD1

cdr3_aa: CASSPPPGGGRTGTFYEQYF
cdr3_nt: TGTGCCAGCTCACCGCCGCCTGGGGGGGGGCGGACCGGGACCTTCTACGAGCAGTACTTC
v_call: TRBV18
j_call: TRBJ2-7
d_call: -

cdr3_aa: CASPGQGNYYGYTF
cdr3_nt: TGTGCCAGCCCCGGACAGGGGAACTACTATGGCTACACCTTC
v_call: TRBV25-1
j_call: TRBJ1-2
d_call: TRBD1

cdr3_aa: CASSGQGAYSNQPQHF
cdr3_nt: TGTGCCAGCAGTGGACAGGGGGCATATAGCAATCAGCCCCAGCATTTT
v_call: TRBV6-1
j_call: TRBJ1-5
d_call: TRBD1

cdr3_aa: CASSFRTGKNTEAFF
cdr3_nt: TGTGCCAGCAGCTTCCGGACAGGGAAGAACACTGAAGCTTTCTTT
v_call: TRBV7-8
j_call: TRBJ1-1
d_call: TRBD1

cdr3_aa: CASSSFPGQGYNEQFF
cdr3_nt: TGTGCCAGCAGCTCTTTTCCGGGACAGGGGTACAATGAGCAGTTCTTC
v_call: TRBV7-3
j_call: TRBJ2-1
d_call: TRBD1

cdr3_aa: CASSPGYYGYTF
cdr3_nt: TGTGCCAGCAGTCCGGGATACTATGGCTACACCTTC
v_call: TRBV12-3/TRBV12-4
j_call: TRBJ1-2
d_call: -